This T cell receptor beta chain was captured by sequencing in a study of early T cells in non-severe SARS-CoV-2 infection. Looking at the study overall: Sequencing of bulk RNA from unsorted whole blood was done, without chain pairing.

One entry per CDR3 protein results from TCRdb running MiXCR on the 5' RACE reads. The sample carries fewer than 100,000 distinct CDR3 sequences, roughly 10% recorded once. This clonotype was picked up many times. The V gene's germline CDR1 is SGHVS and CDR2 FQNEAQ. Between the trimmed V and J ends, which lost 2 bases and 2 bases, there was a span of 7 bases. The CDR3 is 14 residues long. This chain uses TRBV7-8 with TRBJ1-3, with D hard to call. This receptor was obtained from an adult who was a healthcare worker with PCR-confirmed SARS-CoV-2 infection or an uninfected control (not recorded which). The sequencing input was whole blood. CDR3 DNA sequence: TGTGCCAGCAGCTTATCGGGCCCTGGAAACACCATATATTTT. It yields the protein CASSLSGPGNTIYF.